Here is one T cell receptor (beta chain) with its context. The antigen is undetermined. Measured with immunoSEQ multiplex PCR; TCRdb has only the in-frame clones, and not every one. The data contain about a million clones, 76% of them singletons. The data were taken from a study of shared clonotypes between healthy human individuals. About the research overall: The donor group consisted of a couple of women and three men, aged 18 to 49. Study-wide results and limits: Relative to memory subsets, naive subsets generally showed larger estimated richness. Clonotype sharing among donors was expected to depend on sequencing depth. Non-shared clonotypes were found to have lower generation probabilities than the clonotypes that were shared by all four of the sorted-subset donors.

The TCR comes from a man aged 18 to 30 in good health. The sequenced sample consisted of memory CD4+ T cells sorted from blood. Regarding subset: CD45RA-negative fraction.

DNA of the CDR3: TGTGCCAGCAGCTCAATCCTTAGCGGGGACCAAGAGACCCAGTACTTC. This translates into CASSSILSGDQETQYF. The genes are TRBV7-9 and TRBJ2-5, with 8 bases aligning to TRBD2. Germline-derived CDR1 and CDR2 are SEHNR and FQNEAQ (reference sequence). V shed 4 bases, J shed 0 bases, and the junction held 7 bases outside the gene matches. This CDR3 comprises 16 residues.